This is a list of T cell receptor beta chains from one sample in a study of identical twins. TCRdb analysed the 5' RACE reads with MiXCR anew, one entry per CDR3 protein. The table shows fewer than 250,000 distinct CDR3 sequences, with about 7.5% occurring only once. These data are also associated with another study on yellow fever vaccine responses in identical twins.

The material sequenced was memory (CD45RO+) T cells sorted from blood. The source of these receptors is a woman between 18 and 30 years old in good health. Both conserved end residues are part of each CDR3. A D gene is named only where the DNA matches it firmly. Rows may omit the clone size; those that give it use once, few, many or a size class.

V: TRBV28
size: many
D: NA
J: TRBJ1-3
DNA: TGTGCCAGCAGACCTCCCAGGGGTTCTGGAAACACCATATATTTT
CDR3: CASRPPRGSGNTIYF

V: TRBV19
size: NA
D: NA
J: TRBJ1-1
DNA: TGTGCCAGTAGTTTCACACGGAACACTGAAGCTTTCTTT
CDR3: CASSFTRNTEAFF

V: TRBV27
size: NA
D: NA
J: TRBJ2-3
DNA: TGTGCCAGCAGTTTAAGGGCCGGCTCTAGCACAGATACGCAGTATTTT
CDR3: CASSLRAGSSTDTQYF

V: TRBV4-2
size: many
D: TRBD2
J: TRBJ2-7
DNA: TGTGCCAGCAGCCAAGATATTCCCCCGTCTAGCGGGGGCCACGAGCAGTACTTC
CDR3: CASSQDIPPSSGGHEQYF

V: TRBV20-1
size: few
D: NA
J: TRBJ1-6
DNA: TGCGCTAAGCGGGGATACAGGGATCATTCACCCCTCCACTTT
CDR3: CAKRGYRDHSPLHF

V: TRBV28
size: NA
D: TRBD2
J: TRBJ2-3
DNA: TGTGCCAGCAGTGGGAGCGGGAGTAGAACAGATACGCAGTATTTT
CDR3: CASSGSGSRTDTQYF

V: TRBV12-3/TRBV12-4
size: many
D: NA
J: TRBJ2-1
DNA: TGTGCCAGCAGTTTAGGGGGCGGGTACAATGAGCAGTTCTTC
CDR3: CASSLGGGYNEQFF

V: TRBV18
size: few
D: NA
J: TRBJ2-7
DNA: TGTGCCAGCTCACTACCCGAAACAACGAATTACGAGCAGTACTTC
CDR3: CASSLPETTNYEQYF

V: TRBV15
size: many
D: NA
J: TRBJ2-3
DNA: TGTGCCACCGCAATACGGGGTGCAGCCACAGATACGCAGTATTTT
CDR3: CATAIRGAATDTQYF

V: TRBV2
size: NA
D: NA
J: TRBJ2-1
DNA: TGTGCCAGCAGTGCGGGGGCGCTCTACAATGAGCAGTTCTTC
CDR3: CASSAGALYNEQFF

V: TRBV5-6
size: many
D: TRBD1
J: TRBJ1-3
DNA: TGTGCCAGCAGCTTAACAGGGGCTCCCTCTGGAAACACCATATATTTT
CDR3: CASSLTGAPSGNTIYF

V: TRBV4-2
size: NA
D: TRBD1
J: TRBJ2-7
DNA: TGTGCCAGCAGCCAAGATGGGGTGGGACAGGGCTTTTACGAGCAGTACTTC
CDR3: CASSQDGVGQGFYEQYF

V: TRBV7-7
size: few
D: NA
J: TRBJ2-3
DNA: TGTGCTAGCAGTCCGGGACGGAGCACAGATACGCAGTATTTT
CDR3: CASSPGRSTDTQYF

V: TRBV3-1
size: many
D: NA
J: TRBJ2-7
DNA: TGTGCCAGCAGCCAAGCCTACGGGGACGAGCAGTACTTC
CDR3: CASSQAYGDEQYF

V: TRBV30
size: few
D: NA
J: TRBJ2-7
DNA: TGTGCCTACGAAGGACGGGGGATTGTCTACGAGCAGTACTTC
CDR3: CAYEGRGIVYEQYF

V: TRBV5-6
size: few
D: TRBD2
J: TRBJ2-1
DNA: TGTGCCAGCAGCCAGGACGGGAGGCCATACAATGAGCAGTTCTTC
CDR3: CASSQDGRPYNEQFF

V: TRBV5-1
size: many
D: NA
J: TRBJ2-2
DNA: TGCGCCAGCAGCTTGAGGACCCTTGGAAACACCGGGGAGCTGTTTTTT
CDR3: CASSLRTLGNTGELFF

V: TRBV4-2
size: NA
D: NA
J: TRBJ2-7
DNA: TGTGCCAGCAGCCAGGTTGGGGGGTTGGGCCTCTACGAGCAGTACTTC
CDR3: CASSQVGGLGLYEQYF

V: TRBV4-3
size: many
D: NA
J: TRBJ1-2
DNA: TGCGCCAGCAGCCAAGAGGCGTCCTGGGGGTACTATGGCTACACCTTC
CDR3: CASSQEASWGYYGYTF

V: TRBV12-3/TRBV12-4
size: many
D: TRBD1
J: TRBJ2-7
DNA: TGTGCCAGCGGATACAGGGGATCAGGGCAGTACTTC
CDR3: CASGYRGSGQYF

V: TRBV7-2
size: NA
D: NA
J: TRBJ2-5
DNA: TGTGCCAGCAGGGTTGGGGGCGCGGGAGAGACCCAGTACTTC
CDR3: CASRVGGAGETQYF

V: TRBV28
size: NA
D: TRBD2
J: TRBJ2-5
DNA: TGTGCCAGCAGCCCCTTGGGGACTAGCGAGACCCAGTACTTC
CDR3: CASSPLGTSETQYF

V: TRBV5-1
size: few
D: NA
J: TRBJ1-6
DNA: TGCGCCAGCAGTCCGGGACCTCGGGAGGGCTATAATTCACCCCTCCACTTT
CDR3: CASSPGPREGYNSPLHF

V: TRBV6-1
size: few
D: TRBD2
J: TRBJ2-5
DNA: TGTGCCAGCAGTGATGGCGGGGGGGCGGAGACCCAGTACTTC
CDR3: CASSDGGGAETQYF

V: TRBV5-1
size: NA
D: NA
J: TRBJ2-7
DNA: TGCGCCAGCAGCTCGGGACGCAAGGGACCTTACGAGCAGTACTTC
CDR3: CASSSGRKGPYEQYF

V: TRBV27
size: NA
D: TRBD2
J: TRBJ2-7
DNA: TGTGCCAGCAGCCGATTTACTAGCGGGGGGCCAAACGAGCAGTACTTC
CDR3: CASSRFTSGGPNEQYF

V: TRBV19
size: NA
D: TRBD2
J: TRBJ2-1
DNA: TGTGCCAGTAGGGGTCCTAGCGGGAGCAATGAGCAGTTCTTC
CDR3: CASRGPSGSNEQFF

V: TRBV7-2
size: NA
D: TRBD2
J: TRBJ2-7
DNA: TGTGCCAGCAGCTTAAAAAGCGGGGGGGTTGGCGAGCAGTACTTC
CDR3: CASSLKSGGVGEQYF

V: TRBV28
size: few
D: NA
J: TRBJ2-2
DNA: TGTGCCAGCAGTTTACCCCGAGGGGTTCAGGGTCCAGGGGAGCTGTTTTTT
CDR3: CASSLPRGVQGPGELFF

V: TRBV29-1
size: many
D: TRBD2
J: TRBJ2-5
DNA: TGCAGCGTGGAACGGGGGGAAGAGACCCAGTACTTC
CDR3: CSVERGEETQYF

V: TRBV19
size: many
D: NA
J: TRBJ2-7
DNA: TGTGCCAGTAGTATGCCGGGTCCATACGAGCAGTACTTC
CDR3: CASSMPGPYEQYF

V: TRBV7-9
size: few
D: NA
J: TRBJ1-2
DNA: TGTGCCAGCAGCTTAGCGGGGGCAGGCTATGGCTACACCTTC
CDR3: CASSLAGAGYGYTF

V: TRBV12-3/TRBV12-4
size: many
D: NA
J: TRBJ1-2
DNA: TGTGCCAGCAGTTCTGTCCCAAAGGGTGGCTACACCTTC
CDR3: CASSSVPKGGYTF

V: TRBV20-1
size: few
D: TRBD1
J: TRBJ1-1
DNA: TGCAGTGCTAGCAGGGGGGGGGACACTGAAGCTTTCTTT
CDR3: CSASRGGDTEAFF

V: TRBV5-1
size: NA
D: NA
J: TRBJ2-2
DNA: TGCGCCAGCAGCTCGGCCGCAGGGGCCGGGGAGCTGTTTTTT
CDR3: CASSSAAGAGELFF

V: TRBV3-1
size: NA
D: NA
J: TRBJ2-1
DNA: TGTGCCAGCAGCCAAAGTCCCCAGAAGAGCTCCTACAATGAGCAGTTCTTC
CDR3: CASSQSPQKSSYNEQFF

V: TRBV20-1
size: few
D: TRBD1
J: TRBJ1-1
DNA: TGCAGTGCTAGAGACCGAGAGGGACAGGACTCCACTGAAGCTTTCTTT
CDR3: CSARDREGQDSTEAFF

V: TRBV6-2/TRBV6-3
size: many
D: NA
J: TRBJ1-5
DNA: TGTGCCAGCAGCTCGACAAGAAGAGGCAATCAGCCCCAGCATTTT
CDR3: CASSSTRRGNQPQHF

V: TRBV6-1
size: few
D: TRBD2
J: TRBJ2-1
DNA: TGTGCCAGCAGTCGGGGGGGTCGCTACAATGAGCAGTTCTTC
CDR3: CASSRGGRYNEQFF

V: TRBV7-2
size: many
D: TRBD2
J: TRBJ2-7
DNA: TGTGCCAGCAGCTTAGAGGCTAGCGGAACCTACGAGCAGTACTTC
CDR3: CASSLEASGTYEQYF

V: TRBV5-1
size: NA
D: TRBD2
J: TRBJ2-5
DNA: TGCGCCAGCAGCTTGATGGGCGGGGGGCACCAAGAGACCCAGTACTTC
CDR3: CASSLMGGGHQETQYF